This T cell receptor (beta chain) was sequenced for a study of PD-L1 blockade in urothelial cancer. Study details: Every 3 weeks, patients received intravenous atezolizumab 1,200 mg, beginning 2014.

As to this clone: Antigen unknown.

Germline V gene data show CDR1 as MNHNS and CDR2 as SASEGT. This CDR3 has 15 amino acids. Trimming removed 0 bases at V and 4 bases at J, with 12 bases between. Some clones are missing from TCRdb's copy, which holds only in-frame ones; the method was immunoSEQ multiplex PCR. This table has some 84,000 clones, roughly 87% appearing once. Study observations and caveats: Patients who had durable benefit saw their tumor-associated blood clones expand more at 3 weeks.

The V and J genes are TRBV6-1 and TRBJ1-1; the D gene is possibly TRBD1 (5 bases). Sequenced here: PBMCs, sampled around atezolizumab (anti-PD-L1) treatment. The origin of this receptor is a woman in her sixties or seventies with urothelial cancer. CDR3 bases: TGTGCCAGCAGTGAAGCCGGTCGGGGGGGCACTGAAGCTTTCTTT. Its translation: CASSEAGRGGTEAFF.